This T cell receptor (beta chain) was retrieved from a study of a mutant IDH1 vaccine in newly diagnosed glioma. Study at large: The first vaccination came 4-6 weeks after radiotherapy alone, or with temozolomide cycles. Treated patients had a mean age of roughly 40 years and an approximately 60% male, around 38% female split. Therapy received beforehand was radiotherapy, temozolomide, or both, with most patients given both.

Points on this clone: Antigen: not known.

Measured with immunoSEQ multiplex PCR; TCRdb has only the in-frame clones, and not every one. The sample consists of tens of thousands of clones, 84% of them appearing once. As to time point: week 35, safety follow-up. In every dose of vaccine, 300 ug of mutant IDH1 20-mer peptide was given alongside topical imiquimod. The patients were given eight vaccinations, one each in weeks 1, 3, 5, 7, 11, 15, 19 and 23. Sequenced material: PBMCs, taken from a glioma patient whose treatment included an IDH1 peptide vaccine. This TCR came from a man aged 18 to 30 with glioma.

DNA of the CDR3: TGTGCCAGCAGCCAAGAGGGGCCCGGCGCCTCACTGGTAGCAGATACGCAGTATTTT. Protein product: CASSQEGPGASLVADTQYF. This chain joins TRBV4-2 and TRBJ2-3, with D possibly matching TRBD1 (5 bases). Germline V gene data show CDR1 as LGHNA and CDR2 as YNFKEQ. The CDR3 totals 19 residues. The ends were cut back, 0 bases at V and 4 bases at J, with 23 bases in the middle.